This T cell receptor beta chain was captured by sequencing in a study of blood T cell repertoires in COVID-19. For the study at large: The samples span acute and convalescent COVID-19 from the United States, Italy and Spain. The analysed material was cDNA or gDNA that came from T cells, B-cell-depleted T cells, or PBMCs.

Original handling: Amplification of reference gene primers provided the estimated nucleated cell counts. Generated by immunoSEQ multiplex PCR, the TCRdb table keeps only in-frame clones and is missing some. V and J calls and clone size come straight from that table; D and trimming were deduced from the DNA. The sample contains 70,000 to 80,000 clones, around 83% of which appear only once. The clonotype originates from an elderly man with acute or convalescent COVID-19. The sample was peripheral blood.

The CDR3 region has the DNA TGTGCCAGCCAAGGGACTCCTGGGACTGAAGCTTTCTTT. It specifies CASQGTPGTEAFF. V and J are TRBV6-5 and TRBJ1-1, with D tentatively TRBD1 (5 bases). V lost 8 bases and J 5 bases, leaving 15 bases between the germline ends. This CDR3 spans 13 amino acids. Per germline, CDR1 MNHEY and CDR2 SVGAGI.